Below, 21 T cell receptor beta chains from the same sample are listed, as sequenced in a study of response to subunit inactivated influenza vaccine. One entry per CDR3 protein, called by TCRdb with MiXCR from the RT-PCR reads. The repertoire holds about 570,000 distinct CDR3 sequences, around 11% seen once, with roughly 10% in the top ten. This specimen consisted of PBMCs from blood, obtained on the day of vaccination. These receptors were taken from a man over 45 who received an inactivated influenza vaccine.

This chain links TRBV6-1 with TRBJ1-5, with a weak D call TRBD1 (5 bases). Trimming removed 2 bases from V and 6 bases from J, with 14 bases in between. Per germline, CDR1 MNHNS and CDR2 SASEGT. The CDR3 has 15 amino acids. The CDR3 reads CASSEFRALGQPQHF. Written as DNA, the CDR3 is TGTGCCAGCAGTGAATTCAGGGCCCTCGGTCAGCCCCAGCATTTT.

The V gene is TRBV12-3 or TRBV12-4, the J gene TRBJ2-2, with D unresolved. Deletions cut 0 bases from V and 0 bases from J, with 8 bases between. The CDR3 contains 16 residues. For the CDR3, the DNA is TGTGCCAGCAGTTTAGCGCCCAGGTCGAACACCGGGGAGCTGTTTTTT. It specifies CASSLAPRSNTGELFF.

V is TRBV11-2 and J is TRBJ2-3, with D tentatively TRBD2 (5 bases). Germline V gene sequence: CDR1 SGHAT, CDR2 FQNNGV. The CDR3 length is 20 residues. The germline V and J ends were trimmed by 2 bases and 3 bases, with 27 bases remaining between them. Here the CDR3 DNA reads TGTGCCAGCAGCTTATTTGAGGTCAGGCGGGCTGACATTCGGACAGATACGCAGTATTTT. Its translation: CASSLFEVRRADIRTDTQYF.

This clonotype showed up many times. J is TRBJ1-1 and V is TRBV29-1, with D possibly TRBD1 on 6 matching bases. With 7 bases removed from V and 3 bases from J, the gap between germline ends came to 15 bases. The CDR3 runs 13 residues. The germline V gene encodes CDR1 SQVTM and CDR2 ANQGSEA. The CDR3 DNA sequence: TGCAGCGCCGGGGCAGGGGTGGACACTGAAGCTTTCTTT. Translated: CSAGAGVDTEAFF.

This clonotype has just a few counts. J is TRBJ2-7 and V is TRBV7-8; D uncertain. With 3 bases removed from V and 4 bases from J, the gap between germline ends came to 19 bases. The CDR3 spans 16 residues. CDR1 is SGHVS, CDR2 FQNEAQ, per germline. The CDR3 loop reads CASSLGQQSGLYEQYF. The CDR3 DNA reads TGTGCCAGCAGCTTGGGTCAGCAATCGGGCTTATACGAGCAGTACTTC.

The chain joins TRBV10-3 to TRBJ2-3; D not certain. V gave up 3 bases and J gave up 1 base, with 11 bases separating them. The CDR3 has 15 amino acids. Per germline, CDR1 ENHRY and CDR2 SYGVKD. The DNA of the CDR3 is TGTGCCATCAGTGACCGGAGTTCGGGCACAGATACGCAGTATTTT. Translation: CAISDRSSGTDTQYF.

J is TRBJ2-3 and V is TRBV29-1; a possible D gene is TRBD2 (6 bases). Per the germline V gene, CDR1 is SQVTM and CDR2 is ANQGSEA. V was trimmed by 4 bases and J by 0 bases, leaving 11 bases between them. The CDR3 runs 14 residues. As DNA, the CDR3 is TGCAGCGTTGGTTCTGCGGGGAGCACAGATACGCAGTATTTT. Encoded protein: CSVGSAGSTDTQYF.

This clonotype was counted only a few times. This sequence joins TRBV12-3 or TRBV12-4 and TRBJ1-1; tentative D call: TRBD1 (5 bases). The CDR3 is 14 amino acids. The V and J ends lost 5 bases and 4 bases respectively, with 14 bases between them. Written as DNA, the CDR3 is TGTGCCAGCAGTCCTCACCAGGGAGGCACTGAAGCTTTCTTT. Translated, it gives CASSPHQGGTEAFF.

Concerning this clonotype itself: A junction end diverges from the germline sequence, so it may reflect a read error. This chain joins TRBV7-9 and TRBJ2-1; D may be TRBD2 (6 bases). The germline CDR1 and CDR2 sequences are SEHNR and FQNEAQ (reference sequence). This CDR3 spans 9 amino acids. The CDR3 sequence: CASSTRDSF. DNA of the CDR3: TGTGCCAGCAGCACCCGGGACTCTTTC.

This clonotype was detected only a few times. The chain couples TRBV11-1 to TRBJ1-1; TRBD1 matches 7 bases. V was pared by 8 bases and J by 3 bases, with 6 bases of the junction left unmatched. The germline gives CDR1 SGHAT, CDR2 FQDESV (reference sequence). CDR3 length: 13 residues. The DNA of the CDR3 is TGTGCCAGCGTACAGGGGCCCTACACTGAAGCTTTCTTT. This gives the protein CASVQGPYTEAFF. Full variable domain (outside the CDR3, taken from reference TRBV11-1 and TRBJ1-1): EAEVAQSPRYKITEKSQAVAFWCDPISGHATLYWYRQILGQGPELLVQFQDESVVDDSQLPKDRFSAERLKGVDSTLKIQPAELGDSAMYLCASVQGPYTEAFFGQGTRLTVV.

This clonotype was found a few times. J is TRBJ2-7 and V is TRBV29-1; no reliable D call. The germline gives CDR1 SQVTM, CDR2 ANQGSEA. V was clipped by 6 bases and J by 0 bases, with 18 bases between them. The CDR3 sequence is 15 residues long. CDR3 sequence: CSVDAPLGGSYEQYF. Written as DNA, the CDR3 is TGCAGCGTGGATGCACCCCTAGGCGGCTCCTACGAGCAGTACTTC.

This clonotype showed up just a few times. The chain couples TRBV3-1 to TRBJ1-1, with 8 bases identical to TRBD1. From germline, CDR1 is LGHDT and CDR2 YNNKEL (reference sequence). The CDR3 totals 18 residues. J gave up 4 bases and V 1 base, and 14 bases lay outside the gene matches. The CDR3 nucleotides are TGTGCCAGCAGCCAAGTTTGGGACAGGAACCTCTGGGGCACTGAAGCTTTCTTT. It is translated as CASSQVWDRNLWGTEAFF. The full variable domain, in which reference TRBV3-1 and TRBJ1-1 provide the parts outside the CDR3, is DTAVSQTPKYLVTQMGNDKSIKCEQNLGHDTMYWYKQDSKKFLKIMFSYNNKELIINETVPNRFSPKSPDKAHLNLHINSLELGDSAVYFCASSQVWDRNLWGTEAFFGQGTRLTVV.

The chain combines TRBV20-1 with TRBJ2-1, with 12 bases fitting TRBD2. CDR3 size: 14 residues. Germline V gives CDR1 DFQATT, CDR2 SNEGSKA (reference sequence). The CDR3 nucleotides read TGCGGCATCGGACTAGCGGGACCCTACAATGAGCAGTTCTTC. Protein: CGIGLAGPYNEQFF.

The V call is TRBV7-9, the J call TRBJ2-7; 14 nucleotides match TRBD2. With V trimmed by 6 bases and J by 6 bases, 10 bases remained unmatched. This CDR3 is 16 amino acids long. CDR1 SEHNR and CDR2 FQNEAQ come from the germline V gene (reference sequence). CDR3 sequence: CASRRVSGLAGGEQYF. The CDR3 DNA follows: TGTGCCAGCAGGCGAGTCTCCGGACTAGCGGGAGGCGAGCAGTACTTC.

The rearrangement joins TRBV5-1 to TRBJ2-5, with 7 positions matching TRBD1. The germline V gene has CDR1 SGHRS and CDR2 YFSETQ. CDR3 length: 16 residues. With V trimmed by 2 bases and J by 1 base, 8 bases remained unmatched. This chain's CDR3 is CASSLNPGQSQETQYF. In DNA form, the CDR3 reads TGCGCCAGCAGCTTAAATCCGGGACAGTCCCAAGAGACCCAGTACTTC.

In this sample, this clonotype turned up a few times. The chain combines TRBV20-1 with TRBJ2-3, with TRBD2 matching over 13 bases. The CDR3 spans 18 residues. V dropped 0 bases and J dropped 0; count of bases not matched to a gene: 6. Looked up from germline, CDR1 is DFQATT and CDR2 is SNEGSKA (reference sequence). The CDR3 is CSARDRLAGGLSTDTQYF. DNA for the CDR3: TGCAGTGCTAGAGATCGACTAGCGGGGGGTCTCAGCACAGATACGCAGTATTTT.

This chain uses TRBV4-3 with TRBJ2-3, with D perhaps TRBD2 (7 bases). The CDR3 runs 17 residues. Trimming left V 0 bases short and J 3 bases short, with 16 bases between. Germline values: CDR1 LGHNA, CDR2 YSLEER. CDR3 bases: TGCGCCAGCAGCCAAGAAATATGGGGGGGCGGTACAGATACGCAGTATTTT. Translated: CASSQEIWGGGTDTQYF.

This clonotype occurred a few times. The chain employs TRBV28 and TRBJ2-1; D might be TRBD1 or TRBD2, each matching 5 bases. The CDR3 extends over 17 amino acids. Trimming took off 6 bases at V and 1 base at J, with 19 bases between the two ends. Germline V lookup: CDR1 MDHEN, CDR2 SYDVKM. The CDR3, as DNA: TGTGCCAGCAGCCAACCGGGATCGAGGGGTTCCTACAATGAGCAGTTCTTC. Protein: CASSQPGSRGSYNEQFF.

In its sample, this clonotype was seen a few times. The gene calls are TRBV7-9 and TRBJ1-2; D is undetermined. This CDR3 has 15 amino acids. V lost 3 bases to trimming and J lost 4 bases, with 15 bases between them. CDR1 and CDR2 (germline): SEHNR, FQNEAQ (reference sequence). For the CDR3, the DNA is TGTGCCAGCAGCTTTGATTACCCAGATCTCTATGGCTACACCTTC. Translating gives CASSFDYPDLYGYTF.

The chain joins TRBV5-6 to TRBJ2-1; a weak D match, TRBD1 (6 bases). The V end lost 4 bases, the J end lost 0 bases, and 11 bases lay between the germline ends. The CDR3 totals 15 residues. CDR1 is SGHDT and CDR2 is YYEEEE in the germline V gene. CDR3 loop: CASSLGQLSYNEQFF. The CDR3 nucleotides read TGTGCCAGCAGCCTCGGACAGCTCTCCTACAATGAGCAGTTCTTC.

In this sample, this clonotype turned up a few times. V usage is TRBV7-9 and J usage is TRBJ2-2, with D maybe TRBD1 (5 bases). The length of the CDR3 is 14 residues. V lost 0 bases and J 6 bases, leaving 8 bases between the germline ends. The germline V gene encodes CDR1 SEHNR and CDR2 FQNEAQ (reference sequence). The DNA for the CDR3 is TGTGCCAGCAGCTTAGCAACCAGGGCCGGGGAGCTGTTTTTT. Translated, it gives CASSLATRAGELFF.